The sequence of this T cell receptor beta chain was determined in a study of Graves' ophthalmopathy and Graves' hyperthyroidism. Researchers took RNA transcripts and amplified TCR beta CDR3 regions from them. First-round RT-PCR used HTBI primers; second-round multiplex PCR followed. Via MiXCR, TCRdb re-called the multiplex PCR reads, giving one row per CDR3 protein. In the table there are 200,000 to 250,000 distinct CDR3 sequences, around a fifth of which are singletons. The CDR3 is 15 residues long. Germline CDR1 reads SGHVS; CDR2 reads FNYEAQ. Trimming took 3 bases from V and 6 from J; bases not matched to a gene: 9. Ineligible for inclusion were patients with other autoimmune diseases, uncontrolled infections, pregnancy or lactation. It was on clinical symptoms, serum thyroxine, TRAb, thyroid ultrasound and orbital computed tomography that diagnosis relied.

Sequences were obtained from peripheral blood. The chain is built from TRBV7-6 and TRBJ2-7, with 9 nucleotides matching TRBD1. The source is a woman aged 45-60 years with Graves' ophthalmopathy. CDR3 loop: CASSFTGTGNLEQYF. CDR3 sequence (DNA): TGTGCCAGCAGCTTTACCGGGACAGGGAACCTCGAGCAGTACTTC.